This T cell receptor (beta chain) emerged from a study of neurological immune-mediated disorders. Points from the study as a whole: Across subjects, expanded clones had no CDR3 amino acid sequences in common, pointing to private repertoires in all groups.

With regard to this clonotype: Antigen unknown.

The CDR3 contains 15 residues. Per the germline V gene, CDR1 is SGHAT and CDR2 is FQNNGV. V was pared by 2 bases and J by 8 bases, with 18 bases between. 2 million unsorted PBMCs were stored in RNAlater at -80 °C before RNA extraction. The cDNA came from 5'RACE, which used 10-nucleotide random UMIs. TCRdb processed the 5' RACE reads anew with MiXCR; each CDR3 protein has one entry. The sample contains roughly 25,000 distinct CDR3 sequences, about 2.5% of which appear only once. This receptor was taken from a woman in her fifties or sixties with multiple sclerosis. Sample: PBMCs. This chain joins TRBV11-2 and TRBJ1-2, with D tentatively TRBD1 (5 bases). CDR3: CASSLHLEGLRGYTF. The CDR3 bases are TGTGCCAGCAGCTTACATCTGGAGGGGTTGAGAGGCTACACCTTC.